This T cell receptor (beta chain) is drawn from a study of shared clonotypes between healthy human individuals. Turning to the study itself: Three plates were used per donor for CD4 naive, three for CD4 memory, two for CD8 naive and one for CD8 memory. Study-wide findings and caveats: When compared with the clonotypes that were shared by all four sorted-subset donors, the non-shared clonotypes turned out to have lower generation probabilities. Estimated richness values were generally larger in naive subsets than in memory subsets.

Germline CDR1 KGHSH, CDR2 LQKENI. The CDR3 extends over 16 amino acids. Germline trimming cut 1 base from V and 7 bases from J; bases unmatched to any gene: 6. On this clone itself: Its specificity is not known.

For sorted subsets, approximately 0.2 ug DNA per replicate equaled some 27,000 T cell genomes. Using immunoSEQ multiplex PCR, the repertoire was profiled, and TCRdb retains in-frame clones only, with some absent. The profile shows 1.4 million or so clones, approximately 98.5% of them singletons. The sequence came from a man under 40 in good health. The chain is built from TRBV18 and TRBJ2-2; TRBD1 agrees at 10 bases. Source material: naive CD4+ T cells sorted from blood. Subset of the sample: CD45RA+ positively selected. As DNA, the CDR3 is TGTGCCAGCTCACCACTACGACAGGGGGCCGGCGGGGAGCTGTTTTTT. This sequence encodes CASSPLRQGAGGELFF.